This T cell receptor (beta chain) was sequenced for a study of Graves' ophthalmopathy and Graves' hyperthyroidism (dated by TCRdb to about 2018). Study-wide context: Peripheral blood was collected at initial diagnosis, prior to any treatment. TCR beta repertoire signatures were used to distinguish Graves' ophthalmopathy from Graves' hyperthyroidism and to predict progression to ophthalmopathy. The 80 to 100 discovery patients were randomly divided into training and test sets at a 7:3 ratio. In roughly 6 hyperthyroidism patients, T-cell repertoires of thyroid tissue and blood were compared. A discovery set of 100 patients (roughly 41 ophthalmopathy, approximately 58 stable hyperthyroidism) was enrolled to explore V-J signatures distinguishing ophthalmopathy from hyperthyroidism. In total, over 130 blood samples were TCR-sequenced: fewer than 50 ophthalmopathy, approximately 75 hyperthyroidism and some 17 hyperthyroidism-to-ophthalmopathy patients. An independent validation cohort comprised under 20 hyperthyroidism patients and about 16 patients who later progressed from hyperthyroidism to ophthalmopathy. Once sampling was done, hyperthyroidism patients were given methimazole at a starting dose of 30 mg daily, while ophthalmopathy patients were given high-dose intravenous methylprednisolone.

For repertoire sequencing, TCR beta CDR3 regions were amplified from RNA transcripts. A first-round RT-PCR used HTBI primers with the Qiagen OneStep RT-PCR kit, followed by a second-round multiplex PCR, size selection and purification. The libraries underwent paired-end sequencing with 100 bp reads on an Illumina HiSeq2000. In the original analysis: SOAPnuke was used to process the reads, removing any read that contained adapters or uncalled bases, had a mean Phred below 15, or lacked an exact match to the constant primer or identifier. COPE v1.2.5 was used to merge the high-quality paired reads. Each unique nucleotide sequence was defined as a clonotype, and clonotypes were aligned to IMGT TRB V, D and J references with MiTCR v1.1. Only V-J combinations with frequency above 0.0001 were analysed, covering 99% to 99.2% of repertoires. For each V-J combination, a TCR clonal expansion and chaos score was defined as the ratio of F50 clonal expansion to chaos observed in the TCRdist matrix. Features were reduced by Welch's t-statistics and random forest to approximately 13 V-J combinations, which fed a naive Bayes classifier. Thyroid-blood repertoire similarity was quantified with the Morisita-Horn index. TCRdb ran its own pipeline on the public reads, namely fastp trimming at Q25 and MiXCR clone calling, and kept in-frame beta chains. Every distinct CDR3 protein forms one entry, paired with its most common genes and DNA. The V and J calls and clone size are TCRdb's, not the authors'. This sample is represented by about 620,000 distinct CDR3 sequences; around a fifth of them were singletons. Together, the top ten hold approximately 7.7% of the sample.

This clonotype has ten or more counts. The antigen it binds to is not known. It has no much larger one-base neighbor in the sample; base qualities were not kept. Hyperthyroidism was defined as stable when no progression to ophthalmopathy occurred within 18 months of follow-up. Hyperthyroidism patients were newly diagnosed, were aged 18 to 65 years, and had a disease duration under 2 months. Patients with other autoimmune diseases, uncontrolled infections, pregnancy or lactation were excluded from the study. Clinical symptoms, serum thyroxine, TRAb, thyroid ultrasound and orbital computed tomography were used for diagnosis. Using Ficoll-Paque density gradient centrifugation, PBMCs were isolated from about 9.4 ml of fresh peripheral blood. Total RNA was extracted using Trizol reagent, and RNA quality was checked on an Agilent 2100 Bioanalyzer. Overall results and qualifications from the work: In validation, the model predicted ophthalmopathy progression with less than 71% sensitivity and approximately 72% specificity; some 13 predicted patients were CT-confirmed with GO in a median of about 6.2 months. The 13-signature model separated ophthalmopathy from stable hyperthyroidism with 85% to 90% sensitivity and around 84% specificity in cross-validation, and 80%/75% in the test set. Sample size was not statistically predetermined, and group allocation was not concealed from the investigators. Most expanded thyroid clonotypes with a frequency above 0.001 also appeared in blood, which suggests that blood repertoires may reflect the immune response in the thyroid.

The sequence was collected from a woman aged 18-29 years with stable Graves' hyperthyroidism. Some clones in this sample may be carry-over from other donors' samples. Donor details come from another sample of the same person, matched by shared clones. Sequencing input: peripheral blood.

At the DNA level, the sequence is TGTGCCAGCAGCTTAGAGACAGGGGTTGGTGGCTACACCTTC. Its protein product is CASSLETGVGGYTF. The chain was built from TRBV11-2 and TRBJ1-2, with 8 bases matching TRBD1. For CDR1 and CDR2, the germline V gene lists SGHAT and FQNNGV. At the junction V is shortened by 0 bases and J by 7 bases; bases outside the gene matches: 4. The CDR3 measures 14 amino acids from cysteine to phenylalanine. CDR3 DNA is the only sequence kept; it has 42 bases, read in frame from the first base.